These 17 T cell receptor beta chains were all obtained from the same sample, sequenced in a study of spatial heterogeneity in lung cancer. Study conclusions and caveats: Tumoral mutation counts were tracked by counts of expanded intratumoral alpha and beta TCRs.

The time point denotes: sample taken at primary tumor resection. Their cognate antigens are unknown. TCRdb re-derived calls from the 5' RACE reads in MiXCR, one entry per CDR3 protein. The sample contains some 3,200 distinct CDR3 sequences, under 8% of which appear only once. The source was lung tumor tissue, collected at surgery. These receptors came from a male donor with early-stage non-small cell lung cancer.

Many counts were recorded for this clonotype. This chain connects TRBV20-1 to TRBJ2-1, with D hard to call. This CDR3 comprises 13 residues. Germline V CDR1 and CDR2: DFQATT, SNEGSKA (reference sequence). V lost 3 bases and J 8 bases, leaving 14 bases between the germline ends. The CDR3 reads CSASLGLGDEQFF. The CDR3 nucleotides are TGCAGTGCTAGCCTAGGGCTAGGCGATGAGCAGTTCTTC.

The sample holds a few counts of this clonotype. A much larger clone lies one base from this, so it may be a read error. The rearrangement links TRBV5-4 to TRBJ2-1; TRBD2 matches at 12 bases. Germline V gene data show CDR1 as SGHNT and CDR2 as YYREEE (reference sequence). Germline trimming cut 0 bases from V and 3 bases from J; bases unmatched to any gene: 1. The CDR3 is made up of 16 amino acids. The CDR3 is CASSLVLAGGYNEQFF. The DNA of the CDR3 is TGTGCCAGCAGCTTGGTACTAGCGGGGGGCTACAATGAGCAGTTCTTC.

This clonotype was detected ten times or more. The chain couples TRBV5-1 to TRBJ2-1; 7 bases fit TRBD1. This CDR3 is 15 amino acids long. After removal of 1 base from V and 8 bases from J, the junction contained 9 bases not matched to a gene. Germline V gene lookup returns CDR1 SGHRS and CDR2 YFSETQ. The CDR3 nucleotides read TGCGCCAGCAGCTTGTTAGGCGGCCAGGGGGATGAGCAGTTCTTC. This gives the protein CASSLLGGQGDEQFF.

In DNA, the CDR3 is TGTGCCAGCAGAACTGACAGGCTCATGGGCACTGAAGCTTTCTTT. It specifies CASRTDRLMGTEAFF. This chain links TRBV28 with TRBJ1-1; D is possibly TRBD1 (6 bases). The germline gives CDR1 MDHEN, CDR2 SYDVKM. The CDR3 contains 15 residues. V was trimmed by 6 bases and J by 4 bases, leaving 18 bases between them.

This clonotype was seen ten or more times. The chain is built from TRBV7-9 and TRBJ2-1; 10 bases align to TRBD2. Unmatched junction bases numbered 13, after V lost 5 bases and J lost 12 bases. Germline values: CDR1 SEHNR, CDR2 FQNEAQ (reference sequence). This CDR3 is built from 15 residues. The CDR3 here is CASSELAGPHVRQFF. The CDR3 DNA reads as TGTGCCAGCAGCGAACTAGCGGGGCCTCACGTGAGGCAGTTCTTC.

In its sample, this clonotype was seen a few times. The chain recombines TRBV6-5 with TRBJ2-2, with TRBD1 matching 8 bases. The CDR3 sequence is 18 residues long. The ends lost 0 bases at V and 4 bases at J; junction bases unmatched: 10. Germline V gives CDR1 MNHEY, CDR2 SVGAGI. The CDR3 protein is CASSYSMPGGVGTGELFF. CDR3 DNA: TGTGCCAGCAGTTACTCGATGCCAGGGGGCGTGGGCACCGGGGAGCTGTTTTTT.

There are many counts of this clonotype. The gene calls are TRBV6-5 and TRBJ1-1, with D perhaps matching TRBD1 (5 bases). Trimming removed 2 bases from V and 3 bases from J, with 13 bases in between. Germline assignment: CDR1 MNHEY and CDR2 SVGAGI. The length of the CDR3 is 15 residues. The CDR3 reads CASSYTRAVDTEAFF. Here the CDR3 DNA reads TGTGCCAGCAGTTACACCAGGGCGGTCGACACTGAAGCTTTCTTT.

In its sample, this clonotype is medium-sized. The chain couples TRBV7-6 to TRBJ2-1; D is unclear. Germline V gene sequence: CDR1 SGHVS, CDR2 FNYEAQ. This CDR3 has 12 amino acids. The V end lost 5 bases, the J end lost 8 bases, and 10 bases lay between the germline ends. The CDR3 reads CASSVTQYEQFF. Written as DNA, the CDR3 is TGTGCCAGCAGCGTAACACAATATGAGCAGTTCTTC.

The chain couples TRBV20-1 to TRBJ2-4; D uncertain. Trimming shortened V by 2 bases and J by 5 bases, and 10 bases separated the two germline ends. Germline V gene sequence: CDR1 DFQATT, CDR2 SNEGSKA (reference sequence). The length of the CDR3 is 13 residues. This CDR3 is CSARTFAQNIQYF. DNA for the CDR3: TGCAGTGCTAGAACATTCGCCCAAAACATTCAGTACTTC.

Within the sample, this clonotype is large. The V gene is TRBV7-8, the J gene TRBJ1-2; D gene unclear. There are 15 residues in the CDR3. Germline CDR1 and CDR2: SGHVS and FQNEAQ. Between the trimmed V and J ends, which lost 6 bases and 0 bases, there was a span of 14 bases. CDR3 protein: CASSLNTRSNYGYTF. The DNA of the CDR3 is TGTGCCAGCAGTTTGAACACCCGTTCTAACTATGGCTACACCTTC.

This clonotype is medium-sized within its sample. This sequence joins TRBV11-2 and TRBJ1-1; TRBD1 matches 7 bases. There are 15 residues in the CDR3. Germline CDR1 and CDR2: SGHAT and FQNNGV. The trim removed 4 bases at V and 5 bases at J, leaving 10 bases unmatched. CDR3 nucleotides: TGTGCCAGCAGCTCACCGGGACAGCGAGGTACTGAAGCTTTCTTT. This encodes CASSSPGQRGTEAFF.

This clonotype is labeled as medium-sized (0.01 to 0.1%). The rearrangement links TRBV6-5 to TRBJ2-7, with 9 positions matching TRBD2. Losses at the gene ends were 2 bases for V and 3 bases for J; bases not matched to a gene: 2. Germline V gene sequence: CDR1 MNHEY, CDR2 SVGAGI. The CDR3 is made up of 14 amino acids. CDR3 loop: CASSYGSGSYEQYF. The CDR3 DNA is TGTGCCAGCAGTTACGGTAGCGGGAGCTACGAGCAGTACTTC.

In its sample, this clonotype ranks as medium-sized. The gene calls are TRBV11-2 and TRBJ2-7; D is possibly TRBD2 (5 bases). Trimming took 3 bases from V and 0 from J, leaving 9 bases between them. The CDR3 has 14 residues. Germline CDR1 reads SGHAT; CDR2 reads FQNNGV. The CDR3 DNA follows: TGTGCCAGCAGCTTGGGGAGTTTCTCCTACGAGCAGTACTTC. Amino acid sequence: CASSLGSFSYEQYF. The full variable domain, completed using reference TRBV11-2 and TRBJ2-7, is EAGVAQSPRYKIIEKRQSVAFWCNPISGHATLYWYQQILGQGPKLLIQFQNNGVVDDSQLPKDRFSAERLKGVDSTLKIQPAKLEDSAVYLCASSLGSFSYEQYFGPGTRLTVT.

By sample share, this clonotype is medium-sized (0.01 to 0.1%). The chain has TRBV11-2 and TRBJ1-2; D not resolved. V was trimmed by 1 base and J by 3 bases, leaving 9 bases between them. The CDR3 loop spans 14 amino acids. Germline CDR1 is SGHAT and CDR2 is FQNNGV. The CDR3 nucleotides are TGTGCCAGCAGCTTAGGTGCCGGTGACTATGGCTACACCTTC. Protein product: CASSLGAGDYGYTF.

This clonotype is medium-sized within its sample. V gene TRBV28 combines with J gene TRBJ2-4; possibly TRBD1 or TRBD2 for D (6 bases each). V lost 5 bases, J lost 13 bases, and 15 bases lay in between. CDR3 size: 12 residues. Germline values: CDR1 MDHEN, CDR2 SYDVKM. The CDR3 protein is CASSPPRGPQYF. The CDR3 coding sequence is TGTGCCAGCAGTCCACCCCGGGGGCCACAGTACTTC. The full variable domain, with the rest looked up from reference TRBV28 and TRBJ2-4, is DVKVTQSSRYLVKRTGEKVFLECVQDMDHENMFWYRQDPGLGLRLIYFSYDVKMKEKGDIPEGYSVSREKKERFSLILESASTNQTSMYLCASSPPRGPQYFGAGTRLSVL.

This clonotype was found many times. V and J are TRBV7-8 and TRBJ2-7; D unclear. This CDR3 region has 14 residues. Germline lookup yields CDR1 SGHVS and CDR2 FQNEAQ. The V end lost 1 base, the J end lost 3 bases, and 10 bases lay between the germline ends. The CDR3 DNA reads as TGTGCCAGCAGCTTAGGGGCCAGTATCTACGAGCAGTACTTC. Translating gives CASSLGASIYEQYF.

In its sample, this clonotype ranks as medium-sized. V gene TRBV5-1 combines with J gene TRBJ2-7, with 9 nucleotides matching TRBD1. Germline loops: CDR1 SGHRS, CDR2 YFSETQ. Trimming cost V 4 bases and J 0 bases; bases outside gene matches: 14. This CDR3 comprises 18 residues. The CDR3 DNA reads TGCGCCAGCAGCGCACGTCCCGGGACAGGGTTCGCCTCCTACGAGCAGTACTTC. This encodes CASSARPGTGFASYEQYF. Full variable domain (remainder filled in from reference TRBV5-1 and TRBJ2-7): KAGVTQTPRYLIKTRGQQVTLSCSPISGHRSVSWYQQTPGQGLQFLFEYFSETQRNKGNFPGRFSGRQFSNSRSEMNVSTLELGDSALYLCASSARPGTGFASYEQYFGPGTRLTVT.